This T cell receptor beta chain comes out of a study of long-term antiretroviral therapy in people with HIV. At the survey level, the v3.0 immunoSEQ assay was run. The sequencing target was about 35,000-55,000 T-cell genomes per sample. Only in-frame clones appear in the TCRdb table, and some are missing; sequencing was by immunoSEQ multiplex PCR. The sample has under 20,000 clones, 78% seen once. CDR1 MGHRA and CDR2 YSYEKL come from the germline V gene. V dropped 4 bases and J dropped 0 bases, with 10 bases sitting between them. The CDR3 has 16 residues. This specimen was unsorted PBMCs, taken 0.3 years after starting antiretroviral therapy. The sequence was collected from a woman in her 50s with HIV. The chain employs TRBV4-1 and TRBJ2-6; D uncertain. CDR3 nucleotides: TGCGCCAGCAGCCTCGCCCTCTACTCTGGGGCCAACGTCCTGACTTTC. Its protein product is CASSLALYSGANVLTF.